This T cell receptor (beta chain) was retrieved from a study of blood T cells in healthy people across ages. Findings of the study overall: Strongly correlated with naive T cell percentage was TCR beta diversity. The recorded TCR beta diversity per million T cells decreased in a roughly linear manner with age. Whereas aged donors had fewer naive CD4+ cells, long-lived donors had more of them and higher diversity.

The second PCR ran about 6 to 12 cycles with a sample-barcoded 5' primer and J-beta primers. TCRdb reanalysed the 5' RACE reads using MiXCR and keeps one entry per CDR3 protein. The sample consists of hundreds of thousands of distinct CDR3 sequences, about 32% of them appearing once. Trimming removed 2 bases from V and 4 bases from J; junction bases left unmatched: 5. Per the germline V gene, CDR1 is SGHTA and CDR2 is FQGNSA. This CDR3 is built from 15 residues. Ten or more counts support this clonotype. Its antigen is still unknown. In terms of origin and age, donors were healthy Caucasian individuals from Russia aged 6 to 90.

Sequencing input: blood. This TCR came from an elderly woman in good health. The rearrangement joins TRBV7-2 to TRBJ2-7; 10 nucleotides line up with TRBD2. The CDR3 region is CASSLSSGGLYEQYF. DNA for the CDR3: TGTGCCAGCAGCTTATCTAGCGGGGGACTTTACGAGCAGTACTTC.